The 23 T cell receptor beta chains below come from one sample, sequenced in a study of cytomegalovirus exposure and HLA in healthy donors. Primers included in the PCR were 60 Vbeta and 13 Jbeta primers. The data were produced by immunoSEQ multiplex PCR, yet TCRdb's version contains in-frame clones alone and is incomplete. The sample contains about 150,000 clones, 80% to 85% of which appear only once. Material for sequencing was PBMCs. The source is a male donor in good health and CMV-seronegative.

The chain combines TRBV2 with TRBJ2-1; 7 nucleotides match TRBD2. Germline CDR1 SNHLY, CDR2 FYNNEI. The CDR3 loop spans 16 amino acids. With 5 bases clipped from V and 4 bases from J, the junction kept 11 bases outside the gene matches. In DNA, the CDR3 is TGTGCCAGCAGTCCTCAAGGAGCGGGGATTTACAATGAGCAGTTCTTC. Its translation: CASSPQGAGIYNEQFF. The full variable domain, completed using reference TRBV2 and TRBJ2-1, is EPEVTQTPSHQVTQMGQEVILRCVPISNHLYFYWYRQILGQKVEFLVSFYNNEISEKSEIFDDQFSVERPDGSNFTLKIRSTKLEDSAMYFCASSPQGAGIYNEQFFGPGTRLTVL.

This chain connects TRBV18 to TRBJ2-7, with 7 positions matching TRBD2. This CDR3 spans 14 amino acids. V trimming: 4 bases; J trimming: 0 bases; junction bases outside the gene matches: 3. Germline-derived CDR1 and CDR2 are KGHSH and LQKENI. This CDR3 reads CASSQGGGSYEQYF. CDR3 nucleotide sequence: TGTGCCAGCTCACAAGGCGGGGGCTCCTACGAGCAGTACTTC.

The chain recombines TRBV6-1 with TRBJ1-5; tentatively, D is TRBD1 (5 bases). CDR1 is MNHNS and CDR2 is SASEGT in the germline V gene. CDR3 length: 14 residues. Trimming shortened V by 3 bases and J by 5 bases, and 11 bases separated the two germline ends. CDR3 region: CASSEQGLYQPQHF. DNA of the CDR3: TGTGCCAGCAGTGAGCAGGGACTGTATCAGCCCCAGCATTTT.

The CDR3 region is CASSETGDEQYF. CDR3 DNA sequence: TGTGCCAGCAGTGAGACAGGGGACGAGCAGTACTTC. The chain couples TRBV28 to TRBJ2-7; 8 bases line up with TRBD1. Losses at the gene ends were 5 bases for V and 5 bases for J; bases not matched to a gene: 2. Germline-derived CDR1 and CDR2 are MDHEN and SYDVKM. This CDR3 contains 12 residues.

A remark on this clone: This sample includes further DNA sequences coding for the same CDR3. The rearrangement joins TRBV19 to TRBJ2-7; TRBD1 is a possible D gene (6 bases). Germline V lookup: CDR1 LNHDA, CDR2 SQIVND (reference sequence). The CDR3 is 14 residues long. Trimming cost V 2 bases and J 4 bases, with 12 bases left between them. The DNA of the CDR3 is TGTGCCAGTAGTATAAAACAGGGTTCGTACGAGCAGTACTTC. As protein: CASSIKQGSYEQYF.

The genes are TRBV9 and TRBJ1-2, with D possibly TRBD1 on 5 matching bases. Germline V CDR1 and CDR2: SGDLS, YYNGEE. V shed 4 bases and J shed 4 bases, with 11 bases lying between them. The CDR3 extends over 13 amino acids. In DNA, the CDR3 is TGTGCCAGCAGCTCAGGGAAGACCTATGGCTACACCTTC. This gives the protein CASSSGKTYGYTF.

This chain joins TRBV27 and TRBJ2-6, with 7 bases identical to TRBD1. V lost 6 bases, J lost 4 bases, and 6 bases stayed unmatched. There are 15 residues in the CDR3. Germline V gives CDR1 MNHEY, CDR2 SMNVEV (reference sequence). CDR3 bases: TGTGCCAGCAGCCCAGGGGGTAAGGGGGCCAACGTCCTGACTTTC. Translated, it gives CASSPGGKGANVLTF.

V and J are TRBV6-1 and TRBJ1-4; D is perhaps TRBD1 (6 bases). The CDR3 has 15 residues. CDR1 is MNHNS and CDR2 is SASEGT in the germline V gene. The V end was cut by 6 bases, the J end by 7 bases, with 18 bases between. The DNA of the CDR3 is TGTGCCAGCAGAGGGGGGGAGCGGCAGGCTGAAAAACTGTTTTTT. This gives the protein CASRGGERQAEKLFF.

This clone was found a few times. The V gene is TRBV6-5, the J gene TRBJ1-4, with unresolved D. The germline V gene encodes CDR1 MNHEY and CDR2 SVGAGI. Trimming cost V 4 bases and J 6 bases, with 12 bases left between them. CDR3 length equals 14 residues. The CDR3 DNA reads TGTGCCAGCAGTTTAAAACAGTTCGATGAAAAACTGTTTTTT. It translates to CASSLKQFDEKLFF.

The chain is built from TRBV11-2 and TRBJ1-3, with TRBD1 matching 9 bases. V trimming: 5 bases; J trimming: 4 bases; junction bases outside the gene matches: 6. The CDR3 is 15 residues long. The germline gives CDR1 SGHAT, CDR2 FQNNGV. The CDR3 region has the DNA TGTGCCAGCAGCCCGGACAGGGGAACGGGAAACACCATATATTTT. Its protein is CASSPDRGTGNTIYF.

V gene TRBV11-2 combines with J gene TRBJ2-7; possible D gene TRBD2, 6 bases. The CDR3 runs to 16 residues. Trimming removed 1 base from V and 6 bases from J, with 19 bases in between. The germline V gene encodes CDR1 SGHAT and CDR2 FQNNGV. The CDR3 sequence: CASSLGSRGIVGEQYF. DNA for the CDR3: TGTGCCAGCAGCTTAGGTAGTCGCGGGATCGTTGGCGAGCAGTACTTC.

The DNA of the CDR3 is TGTGCCAGCAGCCCGCCAGTGACAAGAAAAGAGACCCAGTACTTC. Translating gives CASSPPVTRKETQYF. V gene TRBV7-6 combines with J gene TRBJ2-5; D uncertain. Trimming stripped 5 bases from V and 3 bases from J, with 16 bases between. The CDR3 runs 15 residues. Per germline, CDR1 SGHVS and CDR2 FNYEAQ.

This chain joins TRBV5-1 and TRBJ1-1; perhaps TRBD1 as D (5 bases). The CDR3 runs 18 residues. V was trimmed by 0 bases and J by 1 base, leaving 19 bases between them. The germline V gene encodes CDR1 SGHRS and CDR2 YFSETQ. For the CDR3, the DNA is TGCGCCAGCAGCTTGGGAAGCCCAGGGACTAGGTGGAACACTGAAGCTTTCTTT. This sequence encodes CASSLGSPGTRWNTEAFF.

V and J are TRBV5-4 and TRBJ1-2; 9 bases match TRBD1. CDR3 length: 13 residues. CDR1 SGHNT and CDR2 YYREEE come from the germline V gene (reference sequence). J was trimmed by 4 bases and V by 4 bases; bases with no gene match: 2. CDR3 in DNA: TGTGCCAGCAGCCCGACAGGGGGCTATGGCTACACCTTC. This sequence encodes CASSPTGGYGYTF.

The CDR3 spells CASSHYTGELFF. CDR3 bases: TGTGCCAGCAGTCATTACACCGGGGAGCTGTTTTTT. The chain recombines TRBV4-2 with TRBJ2-2; D gene uncertain. V gave up 6 bases and J gave up 3 bases, with 5 bases separating them. CDR3 size: 12 residues. CDR1 is LGHNA, CDR2 YNFKEQ, per germline.

With regard to this clone: One junction end disagrees with the germline gene, perhaps due to a read error. The chain is built from TRBV7-8 and TRBJ1-4; 9 bases are a match to TRBD1. Germline CDR1 reads SGHVS; CDR2 reads FQNEAQ. The CDR3 runs 18 residues. The CDR3 region is CASSQGTGLSSTNEKLFF. For the CDR3, the DNA is TGTGCCAGCAGCCAGGGGACAGGGCTTTCTTCAACGAATGAAAAACTGTTTTTT.

This clone was observed a handful of times. The CDR3 loop reads CASNPIGQGFYEQYF. The CDR3 nucleotides read TGCGCCAGCAACCCGATCGGACAGGGGTTCTACGAGCAGTACTTC. The rearrangement uses TRBV5-1 and TRBJ2-7; 9 bases agree with TRBD1. CDR1 and CDR2 (germline): SGHRS, YFSETQ. V was pared by 6 bases and J by 3 bases, with 10 bases of the junction left unmatched. The CDR3 contains 15 residues.

This chain links TRBV2 with TRBJ2-7, with 7 bases that match TRBD2. The CDR3 contains 15 residues. V lost 7 bases, J lost 0 bases, and 9 bases stayed unmatched. Germline lookup yields CDR1 SNHLY and CDR2 FYNNEI. The CDR3 region has the DNA TGTGCCAGCACCCAGGGCCAGCGGGGCTCCTACGAGCAGTACTTC. It encodes CASTQGQRGSYEQYF.

The J gene is TRBJ2-1, the V gene TRBV5-1; D may be TRBD2 (6 bases). The V end was cut by 1 base, the J end by 0 bases, with 11 bases between. Germline CDR1 is SGHRS and CDR2 is YFSETQ. This CDR3 is built from 16 residues. CDR3 region: CASSLSPGVSYNEQFF. DNA of the CDR3: TGCGCCAGCAGCTTGTCTCCGGGAGTCTCCTACAATGAGCAGTTCTTC.

The V and J genes are TRBV29-1 and TRBJ2-5; the match to TRBD1 covers 7 bases. Germline V gene data show CDR1 as SQVTM and CDR2 as ANQGSEA. With 6 bases clipped from V and 13 bases from J, the junction kept 11 bases outside the gene matches. This CDR3 has 11 residues. CDR3 DNA: TGCAGCGTCCTCAGAGGGACAGCGTCGTACTTC. Translated: CSVLRGTASYF.

The CDR3, as DNA: TGTGCCAGTAGGGGGACAGGGGGAGGCGAGCAGTACTTC. Amino acid sequence: CASRGTGGGEQYF. The chain uses TRBV19 and TRBJ2-7; TRBD1 agrees at 11 bases. The germline V gene has CDR1 LNHDA and CDR2 SQIVND (reference sequence). CDR3 length: 13 residues. Trimming took 6 bases from V and 6 from J; bases not matched to a gene: 4.

V gene TRBV28 combines with J gene TRBJ2-7; D may be TRBD1 (6 bases). The V and J ends lost 7 bases and 5 bases respectively, with 12 bases between them. Germline CDR1 MDHEN, CDR2 SYDVKM. The CDR3 spans 12 residues. The CDR3 loop reads CASMQGTHEQYF. The CDR3 DNA sequence: TGTGCCAGCATGCAGGGGACCCACGAGCAGTACTTC.

The chain combines TRBV6-6 with TRBJ2-5; TRBD2 agrees at 12 bases. The CDR3 has 16 residues. Unmatched junction bases numbered 9, after V lost 7 bases and J lost 3 bases. Germline V gene sequence: CDR1 MNHNY, CDR2 SVGAGI (reference sequence). This CDR3 reads CASTQPTSGSEETQYF. The CDR3 nucleotides are TGTGCCAGCACCCAGCCGACTAGCGGGAGTGAAGAGACCCAGTACTTC.